The source of this T cell receptor (beta chain) is a study of T cell clonality in common variable immunodeficiency. Findings and limits, study-wide: CVID subjects had higher TCRbeta clonality than healthy controls, most marked in about a third. CVID subjects shared fewer TCRbeta clones than healthy controls did. Fewer deletions and N-nucleotide insertions were reportedly seen in common variable immunodeficiency TCR beta sequences. The cause of increased CVID clonality remains unclear without subpopulation sequencing.

Method: immunoSEQ multiplex PCR; TCRdb's copy keeps in-frame clones and lacks some. This sample comprises about 35,000 clones, none seen once only. This CDR3 region has 15 residues. Per the germline V gene, CDR1 is SGHTA and CDR2 is FQGNSA. Of note for this clone: What it recognizes is unknown. The CDR3 extends 3 residues past the end of the read, so its final part is completed from the germline J gene.

The V and J genes are TRBV7-2 and TRBJ2-3, with TRBD2 matching over 7 bases. This TCR came from a person between 18 and 70 years old in good health. The material sequenced was peripheral blood mononuclear cells. CDR3 sequence reads: CASSRGLMYQETQYF. CDR3 DNA, as far as it was read: TGTGCCAGCAGCCGGGGACTAATGTACCAAGAGACG.